Listed here are 4 T cell receptor beta chains from one sample, sequenced in a study of OX40 agonist ivuxolimab in advanced cancers. Measured with immunoSEQ multiplex PCR; TCRdb has only the in-frame clones, and not every one. In the table there are tens of thousands of clones, 75% to 95% of which are singletons. The starting material was CD4+ or CD8+ T cells sorted from blood, obtained in a trial of the OX40 agonist ivuxolimab. The receptor source for this set is an adult with an advanced solid tumor such as melanoma, head and neck, liver or kidney cancer.

DNA for the CDR3: TGTGCCAGCAGTTTGACAGGGAATGAGCAGTTCTTC. It yields the protein CASSLTGNEQFF. J is TRBJ2-1 and V is TRBV6-5; 7 bases fit TRBD1. Germline CDR1 and CDR2: MNHEY and SVGAGI. Trimming at V came to 4 bases and at J to 7 bases, leaving 1 base not matched to a gene. The CDR3 has 12 residues.

The chain joins TRBV4-1 to TRBJ2-5; 13 bases fit TRBD2. V was pared by 5 bases and J by 2 bases, with 2 bases of the junction left unmatched. Germline CDR1 is MGHRA and CDR2 is YSYEKL. The CDR3 covers 15 residues. The CDR3 loop reads CASSGGLAGQETQYF. For the CDR3, the DNA is TGCGCCAGCAGCGGGGGACTAGCGGGGCAAGAGACCCAGTACTTC.

This chain joins TRBV29-1 and TRBJ2-3; maybe TRBD1 (6 bases). Germline V gene data show CDR1 as SQVTM and CDR2 as ANQGSEA. This CDR3 is built from 9 residues. V was shortened by 6 bases and J by 11 bases, with 9 bases between the two germline ends. CDR3 sequence reads: CSVTGQQYF. The CDR3 coding sequence is TGCAGCGTAACGGGACAGCAGTATTTT.

This clone was observed a few times. The chain recombines TRBV9 with TRBJ1-5, with D perhaps TRBD1 (6 bases). V was shortened by 0 bases and J by 7 bases, with 14 bases between the two germline ends. CDR3 length: 15 residues. Germline values: CDR1 SGDLS, CDR2 YYNGEE. This CDR3 reads CASSVAGDVRQPQHF. The DNA for the CDR3 is TGTGCCAGCAGCGTAGCAGGGGATGTGCGCCAGCCCCAGCATTTT.